Here is one T cell receptor (beta chain) with its context. The antigen is not known. The source of the sample is a study of OX40 agonist ivuxolimab in advanced cancers. Trimming pared 4 bases from V and 2 bases from J, leaving 17 bases between. The CDR3 runs to 16 residues. Germline-derived CDR1 and CDR2 are SGDLS and YYNGEE. The protocol was immunoSEQ multiplex PCR, while the TCRdb copy is restricted to in-frame clones and leaves out a portion. The sample carries roughly 17,000 clones, about 75% recorded once. Broader study findings: Fewer expanded clones were found on average in CD4+ than in CD8+ T cells. Partly responding patients at 0.1-3.0 mg/kg showed some of the smallest clonal expansion. Both blood CD4+ and CD8+ T cells showed clonal growth by week 6 at 0.1 to 3.0 mg/kg. Certain nonresponding patients likewise had low normalized T-cell clonal expansion.

This chain uses TRBV9 with TRBJ2-3, with D possibly being TRBD1 or TRBD2 (5 bases each). Sequencing was performed on CD4+ or CD8+ T cells sorted from blood, taken in a trial of the OX40 agonist ivuxolimab. This receptor was identified in an adult with an advanced solid tumor such as melanoma, head and neck, liver or kidney cancer. The CDR3 spells CASSPKGGTITDTQYF. The CDR3 region has the DNA TGTGCCAGCAGCCCCAAGGGTGGGACGATCACAGATACGCAGTATTTT.